These 29 T cell receptor beta chains originate from one sample sequenced in a study of regulatory T cells in long-lasting Graves disease. Through Arm-PCR of CDR3 regions and iRepertoire HTBI primers, TCR beta libraries were built. TCRdb processed the multiplex PCR reads anew with MiXCR; each CDR3 protein has one entry. Here the sample spans 420,000 or so distinct CDR3 sequences, about a sixth being singletons. Sample time point: newly diagnosed GD, antithyroid drugs for less than 3 months. Isolated PBMC RNA provided the starting material for the TCR library. The same sample was also studied in work on T cells in Graves' hyperthyroidism and ophthalmopathy.

Sequencing was performed on peripheral blood mononuclear cells (PBMCs), taken at new diagnosis, from a patient treated with antithyroid drugs. The receptors come from a young woman with Graves disease.

Only a few counts were recorded for this clonotype. The V gene is TRBV20-1, the J gene TRBJ2-2; D may be TRBD2 (5 bases). From germline, CDR1 is DFQATT and CDR2 SNEGSKA (reference sequence). Deletions cut 6 bases from V and 5 bases from J, with 19 bases between. This CDR3 contains 15 residues. CDR3 loop: CSAQEESPGTGELFF. CDR3 DNA sequence: TGCAGTGCGCAGGAGGAGTCACCGGGTACCGGGGAGCTGTTTTTT.

This clonotype showed up just a few times. The CDR3 sequence: CASSLSTGGADTQYF. The CDR3 DNA is TGTGCCAGCAGCTTATCGACGGGAGGGGCAGATACGCAGTATTTT. The chain carries TRBV7-6 and TRBJ2-3; TRBD2 agrees at 8 bases. V was pared by 2 bases and J by 4 bases, with 5 bases of the junction left unmatched. The CDR3 is 15 amino acids. Germline V gene lookup returns CDR1 SGHVS and CDR2 FNYEAQ.

This clonotype was observed a few times. This chain links TRBV2 with TRBJ1-5; 8 positions agree with TRBD1. There are 15 residues in the CDR3. J lost 0 bases, V lost 6 bases, and 4 bases had no gene match. The germline V gene encodes CDR1 SNHLY and CDR2 FYNNEI. The CDR3 reads CASSETGVSNQPQHF. The DNA for the CDR3 is TGTGCCAGCAGCGAGACAGGGGTTAGCAATCAGCCCCAGCATTTT. Full variable domain (outside the CDR3, taken from reference TRBV2 and TRBJ1-5): EPEVTQTPSHQVTQMGQEVILRCVPISNHLYFYWYRQILGQKVEFLVSFYNNEISEKSEIFDDQFSVERPDGSNFTLKIRSTKLEDSAMYFCASSETGVSNQPQHFGDGTRLSIL.

To note about this clonotype: A much bigger clone sits one base away, suggesting this may be a read error. V and J are TRBV18 and TRBJ2-5; D could derive from TRBD1 or TRBD2 (5 bases each). This CDR3 is 14 amino acids long. CDR1 is KGHSH, CDR2 LQKENI, per germline. This CDR3 reads CASSPWGNQETHYF. The CDR3 DNA follows: TGTGCCAGCTCACCGTGGGGGAACCAAGAGACCCACTACTTC. Supplemented by reference TRBV18 and TRBJ2-5, the full variable domain reads NAGVMQNPRHLVRRRGQEARLRCSPMKGHSHVYWYRQLPEEGLKFMVYLQKENIIDESGMPKERFSAEFPKEGPSILRIQQVVRGDSAAYFCASSPWGNQETHYFGPGTRLLVL.

This clonotype has at least ten counts. The CDR3 DNA reads TGTGCCAGCAGCTTTAGCCACGAGCAGTACTTC. It encodes CASSFSHEQYF. The rearrangement joins TRBV7-2 to TRBJ2-7, with unresolved D. Germline V gives CDR1 SGHTA, CDR2 FQGNSA. The CDR3 consists of 11 residues. Trimming removed 3 bases at V and 5 bases at J, with 5 bases between.

This clonotype was seen once. One base away lies a much larger clone, so this may be a sequencing read error. The rearrangement joins TRBV7-9 to TRBJ2-3, with 8 bases lining up with TRBD1. CDR1 is SEHNR and CDR2 is FQNEAQ in the germline V gene (reference sequence). The CDR3 covers 15 residues. The CDR3 is CASSQRTGSTDAQYF. The CDR3 DNA reads TGTGCCAGCAGCCAACGGACAGGGAGCACAGATGCGCAGTATTTT.

This clonotype was counted at least ten times. This sequence joins TRBV3-1 and TRBJ2-7; 7 bases fit TRBD1. Trimming removed 5 bases from V and 5 bases from J; junction bases left unmatched: 9. This CDR3 is 14 amino acids long. Germline CDR1 and CDR2: LGHDT and YNNKEL (reference sequence). In DNA, the CDR3 is TGTGCCAGCAGCTTCCGACAGGGTAGGAACGAGCAGTACTTC. This codes for CASSFRQGRNEQYF.

This clonotype was seen only a few times. V gene TRBV20-1 combines with J gene TRBJ2-1; 9 nucleotides match TRBD2. The germline CDR1 and CDR2 sequences are DFQATT and SNEGSKA (reference sequence). The CDR3 spans 16 residues. V lost 6 bases and J lost 1; bases outside the gene matches: 10. CDR3 bases: TGCAGTGCGATAAATCGACTAGCGGAATCCTACAATGAGCAGTTCTTC. Its protein product is CSAINRLAESYNEQFF.

The V and J genes are TRBV20-1 and TRBJ1-2; 8 bases match TRBD1. The germline V gene has CDR1 DFQATT and CDR2 SNEGSKA (reference sequence). J gave up 1 base and V 3 bases, and 4 bases lay outside the gene matches. This CDR3 is 14 amino acids long. CDR3 bases: TGCAGTGCTAGCGGGACAGGACATAACTATGGCTACACCTTC. Amino acid sequence: CSASGTGHNYGYTF.

This clonotype came up many times. The rearrangement joins TRBV7-3 to TRBJ2-3; no clear D gene. There are 14 residues in the CDR3. The germline V and J ends were trimmed by 1 base and 1 base, with 6 bases remaining between them. Germline V gene sequence: CDR1 SGHTA, CDR2 FQGTGA. CDR3: CASSLSLGTDTQYF. In DNA, the CDR3 is TGTGCCAGCAGCTTAAGCCTTGGCACAGATACGCAGTATTTT.

This clonotype was counted many times. The rearrangement links TRBV15 to TRBJ2-1, with 12 bases that match TRBD2. Germline V gene data show CDR1 as LNHNV and CDR2 as YYDKDF (reference sequence). J gave up 7 bases and V 4 bases, and 5 bases lay outside the gene matches. The CDR3 has 15 amino acids. The CDR3 nucleotides read TGTGCCACCAGCATTAAGACTAGCGGGAGTAATGAGCAGTTCTTC. Its protein product is CATSIKTSGSNEQFF.

The rearrangement uses TRBV20-1 and TRBJ2-3, with D unclear. Trimming took 1 base from V and 6 from J, leaving 11 bases between them. Germline V gene sequence: CDR1 DFQATT, CDR2 SNEGSKA (reference sequence). There are 13 residues in the CDR3. DNA of the CDR3: TGCAGTGCTAGAGCAACGTCGAGGGATACGCAGTATTTT. The encoded protein is CSARATSRDTQYF.

The sample holds a few counts of this clonotype. This chain connects TRBV6-1 to TRBJ2-1; the match to TRBD2 covers 10 bases. After removal of 6 bases from V and 8 bases from J, the junction contained 10 bases not matched to a gene. In germline, CDR1 is MNHNS, CDR2 SASEGT. The CDR3 spans 15 residues. CDR3 DNA: TGTGCCAGCAGAGGGCGGGGGACTAGCGTCGATGAGCAGTTCTTC. Amino acids: CASRGRGTSVDEQFF.

By proportion, this clonotype is large. The CDR3 is CATGDRANTDTQYF. In DNA, the CDR3 is TGTGCCACTGGGGACAGGGCTAACACAGATACGCAGTATTTT. J is TRBJ2-3 and V is TRBV10-3, with 9 bases that match TRBD1. This CDR3 is built from 14 residues. From germline, CDR1 is ENHRY and CDR2 SYGVKD. Trimming at V came to 10 bases and at J to 2 bases, leaving 7 bases not matched to a gene.

This clonotype was detected many times. V gene TRBV10-3 combines with J gene TRBJ1-1; no firm D call. The CDR3 spans 14 residues. Germline V gene data show CDR1 as ENHRY and CDR2 as SYGVKD. With 3 bases removed from V and 2 bases from J, the gap between germline ends came to 10 bases. CDR3 sequence reads: CAISDRLKNTEAFF. CDR3 DNA: TGTGCCATCAGTGATCGTCTTAAAAACACTGAAGCTTTCTTT.

This clonotype was counted many times. The V gene is TRBV2, the J gene TRBJ2-1; tentatively, D is TRBD1 or TRBD2 (6 bases each). The CDR3 totals 13 residues. Germline CDR1 reads SNHLY; CDR2 reads FYNNEI. V lost 8 bases to trimming and J lost 15 bases, with 23 bases between them. CDR3: CASRGLSEDHLFF. CDR3 nucleotide sequence: TGTGCCAGCCGGGGGCTCTCAGAAGATCATTTGTTCTTC. Using reference TRBV2 and TRBJ2-1 for the parts outside the CDR3, the full variable domain is EPEVTQTPSHQVTQMGQEVILRCVPISNHLYFYWYRQILGQKVEFLVSFYNNEISEKSEIFDDQFSVERPDGSNFTLKIRSTKLEDSAMYFCASRGLSEDHLFFGPGTRLTVL.

At least ten counts were recorded for this clonotype. The chain carries TRBV27 and TRBJ2-7, with a possible D match to TRBD2 (5 bases). With 5 bases removed from V and 1 base from J, the gap between germline ends came to 9 bases. There are 13 residues in the CDR3. The germline CDR1 and CDR2 sequences are MNHEY and SMNVEV (reference sequence). DNA for the CDR3: TGTGCCAGCAGTGGTAGAGGGTCCTACGAGCAGTACTTC. This gives the protein CASSGRGSYEQYF.

This rearrangement joins TRBV19 to TRBJ2-7; 9 bases match TRBD2. The CDR3 loop spans 13 amino acids. J was trimmed by 3 bases and V by 4 bases; bases with no gene match: 1. Germline V gene lookup returns CDR1 LNHDA and CDR2 SQIVND (reference sequence). The CDR3 loop is CASSTTSGYEQYF. CDR3 coding DNA: TGTGCCAGTAGTACGACTAGCGGCTACGAGCAGTACTTC.

This clonotype has at least ten counts. V and J are TRBV12-3 or TRBV12-4 and TRBJ1-6; D may be TRBD1 (5 bases). The CDR3 length is 13 residues. V was shortened by 6 bases and J by 7 bases, with 10 bases between the two germline ends. CDR3 bases: TGTGCCAGCAGGGGGGATGGGAATTCACCCCTCCACTTT. It yields the protein CASRGDGNSPLHF.

The sample holds a few counts of this clonotype. The rearrangement links TRBV6-1 to TRBJ1-1, with D maybe TRBD1 (6 bases). V was cut by 5 bases and J by 4 bases, with 8 bases left in between. This CDR3 has 12 amino acids. Germline V gene lookup returns CDR1 MNHNS and CDR2 SASEGT. The CDR3 sequence is CASSQGFTEAFF. The CDR3, as DNA: TGTGCCAGCAGTCAGGGGTTCACTGAAGCTTTCTTT.

This clonotype was picked up many times. The rearrangement links TRBV27 to TRBJ1-2; the match to TRBD1 covers 10 bases. V dropped 7 bases and J dropped 6; count of bases not matched to a gene: 14. This CDR3 is 16 amino acids long. Germline CDR1 and CDR2: MNHEY and SMNVEV (reference sequence). The CDR3 spells CASISAPGQGFDGYTF. As DNA, the CDR3 is TGTGCCAGCATATCAGCCCCGGGACAGGGGTTCGATGGCTACACCTTC.

This clonotype was detected ten times or more. The rearrangement joins TRBV3-1 to TRBJ2-3; 7 bases are shared with TRBD2. Germline V gene lookup returns CDR1 LGHDT and CDR2 YNNKEL (reference sequence). The V gene end was trimmed by 2 bases and the J gene end by 1 base; junction bases not matched to a gene: 3. This CDR3 region has 15 residues. This chain's CDR3 is CASSQRGSGTDTQYF. CDR3 bases: TGTGCCAGCAGCCAACGCGGGAGCGGCACAGATACGCAGTATTTT.

This clonotype was picked up many times. This chain links TRBV3-1 with TRBJ1-1; D remains unclear. The V and J ends lost 4 bases and 11 bases respectively, with 26 bases between them. CDR1 LGHDT and CDR2 YNNKEL come from the germline V gene (reference sequence). This CDR3 contains 16 residues. CDR3 protein: CASSLPARPPDRWAFF. The CDR3, as DNA: TGTGCCAGCAGCCTTCCCGCACGGCCGCCAGATAGATGGGCTTTCTTT.

This clonotype was detected only a few times. This chain joins TRBV5-1 and TRBJ2-6; possible D gene TRBD1, 6 bases. In germline, CDR1 is SGHRS, CDR2 YFSETQ. This CDR3 has 17 residues. Trimming took 2 bases from V and 0 from J, leaving 12 bases between them. The CDR3 coding sequence is TGCGCCAGCAGCTTATCGGGACACCGCTCTGGGGCCAACGTCCTGACTTTC. It specifies CASSLSGHRSGANVLTF.

The chain joins TRBV3-1 to TRBJ2-6; 12 bases are a match to TRBD1. This CDR3 has 18 residues. Germline V lookup: CDR1 LGHDT, CDR2 YNNKEL (reference sequence). With 5 bases clipped from V and 4 bases from J, the junction kept 9 bases outside the gene matches. The CDR3 here is CASSTLGQGAAGANVLTF. The CDR3 DNA follows: TGTGCCAGCAGCACCTTGGGACAGGGGGCGGCCGGGGCCAACGTCCTGACTTTC.

This clonotype was recorded at least ten times. The CDR3 sequence: CSARLADSTDTQYF. DNA of the CDR3: TGCAGTGCCCGCCTAGCGGATTCCACAGATACGCAGTATTTT. This chain uses TRBV20-1 with TRBJ2-3; TRBD2 aligns across 7 bases. V shed 6 bases and J 2 bases; nucleotides not matched to a gene: 8. Germline CDR1 reads DFQATT; CDR2 reads SNEGSKA (reference sequence). The CDR3 runs to 14 residues.

This clonotype came up a few times. The chain combines TRBV6-5 with TRBJ2-7; TRBD2 matches at 10 bases. The ends lost 4 bases at V and 5 bases at J; junction bases unmatched: 11. Germline-derived CDR1 and CDR2 are MNHEY and SVGAGI. The CDR3 is 16 residues long. In DNA form, the CDR3 reads TGTGCCAGCAGTTTATTAATGGGACTAGCGCGCCACGAGCAGTACTTC. Its translation: CASSLLMGLARHEQYF.

For the CDR3, the DNA is TGCAGTGCTAGACAGGTTCCGAACACCGGGGAGCTGTTTTTT. Its protein is CSARQVPNTGELFF. The chain links TRBV20-1 to TRBJ2-2; D ambiguous. The CDR3 length is 14 residues. Trimming shortened V by 2 bases and J by 0 bases, and 7 bases separated the two germline ends. Germline lookup yields CDR1 DFQATT and CDR2 SNEGSKA (reference sequence).

This clonotype occurred a few times. A clone one base away is much larger, so this may be a read error. V gene TRBV12-3 or TRBV12-4 combines with J gene TRBJ2-1; unclear D gene. The CDR3 contains 17 residues. This CDR3 is CASSFLVRVSSCNEQFF. DNA for the CDR3: TGTGCCAGCAGTTTCCTCGTTAGGGTCAGCTCCTGCAATGAGCAGTTCTTC.